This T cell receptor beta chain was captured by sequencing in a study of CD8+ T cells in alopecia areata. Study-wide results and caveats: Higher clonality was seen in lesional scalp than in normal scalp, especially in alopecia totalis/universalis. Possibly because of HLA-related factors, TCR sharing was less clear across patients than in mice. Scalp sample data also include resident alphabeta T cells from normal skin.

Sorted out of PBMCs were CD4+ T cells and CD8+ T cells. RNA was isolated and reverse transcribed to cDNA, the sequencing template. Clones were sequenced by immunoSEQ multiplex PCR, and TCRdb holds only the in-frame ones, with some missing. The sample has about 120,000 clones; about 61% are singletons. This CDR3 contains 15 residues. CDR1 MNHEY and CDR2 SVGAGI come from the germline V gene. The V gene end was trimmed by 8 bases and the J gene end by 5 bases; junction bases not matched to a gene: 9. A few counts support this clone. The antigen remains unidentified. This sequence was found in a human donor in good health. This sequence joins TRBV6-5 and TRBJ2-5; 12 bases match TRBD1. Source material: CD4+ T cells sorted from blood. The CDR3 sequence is CASDTGTGGPETQYF. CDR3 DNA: TGTGCCAGCGATACGGGGACAGGGGGCCCTGAGACCCAGTACTTC.